Listed below are T cell receptor beta chains from one sample, sequenced in a study of cytomegalovirus exposure and HLA in healthy donors. Generated by immunoSEQ multiplex PCR, the TCRdb table keeps only in-frame clones and is missing some. The sample includes about 84,000 clones, approximately 91% seen only once; the top ten take 2% to 2.5%. Source material: PBMCs. These receptors were taken from a man aged 25-45 years in good health and CMV-seronegative. The CDR3 runs from the conserved cysteine through the conserved F or W. Fields, in order: clone size, V gene, D gene, J gene, CDR3 protein, CDR3 DNA. D genes are given only for firm matches. Where a row states a size, it is once, few, many or the class of an expanded clone; other rows omit it.

NA	TRBV19	TRBD2	TRBJ2-1	CASSAHDPKTSGSALDEQFF	TGTGCCAGTAGTGCGCACGATCCTAAAACTAGCGGGAGTGCTCTCGATGAGCAGTTCTTC
once	TRBV27	NA	TRBJ2-5	CASSPTGIQETQYF	TGTGCCAGCAGTCCCACAGGAATCCAAGAGACCCAGTACTTC
NA	TRBV21-1	NA	TRBJ2-7	CAILSKCEGEQYF	TGTGCCATCCTTAGCAAGTGCGAGGGAGAGCAGTACTTC
NA	TRBV28	NA	TRBJ2-5	CASSRARRETQYF	TGTGCCAGCAGCCGAGCTAGAAGGGAGACCCAGTACTTC
once	TRBV5-8	NA	TRBJ2-4	CASSFGNYGSEAKNIQYF	TGTGCCAGCAGCTTTGGTAATTACGGGTCCGAAGCCAAAAACATTCAGTACTTC
NA	TRBV29-1	NA	TRBJ1-2	CSVEIWPELHTF	TGCAGCGTTGAGATTTGGCCGGAGCTCCACACCTTC
NA	TRBV6-5	NA	TRBJ2-3	CASSSTDTQYF	TGTGCCAGCAGTTCTACAGATACGCAGTATTTT
NA	TRBV5-1	NA	TRBJ2-5	CASSLGSGETQYF	TGCGCCAGCAGCCTTGGCAGTGGAGAGACCCAGTACTTC
NA	TRBV28	TRBD1	TRBJ2-7	CASHRGTGYEQYF	TGTGCCAGCCACCGTGGGACAGGCTACGAGCAGTACTTC
NA	TRBV30	TRBD1	TRBJ2-3	CAWRDRKGASDTQYF	TGTGCCTGGAGGGATAGAAAGGGGGCGTCAGATACGCAGTATTTT
few	TRBV27	NA	TRBJ1-5	CASSPGGGSNQPQHF	TGTGCCAGCAGTCCGGGGGGAGGCAGCAATCAGCCCCAGCATTTT
NA	TRBV4-1	TRBD1	TRBJ2-5	CASSQRDRYSLGVTQYF	TGCGCCAGCAGCCAAAGGGACAGGTACTCCCTAGGGGTGACCCAGTACTTC
NA	TRBV6-1	NA	TRBJ2-5	CASSDRVLEETQYF	TGTGCCAGCAGTGACAGGGTATTAGAAGAGACCCAGTACTTC
once	TRBV5-1	NA	TRBJ2-3	CASSLTGMRTDTQYF	TGCGCCAGCAGCTTGACAGGGATGCGGACAGATACGCAGTATTTT
once	TRBV9	NA	TRBJ1-1	CASSVDLGENTEAFF	TGTGCCAGCAGCGTAGATCTAGGGGAGAACACTGAAGCTTTCTTT
NA	TRBV7-9	NA	TRBJ2-3	CASSFPGDSQYF	TGTGCCAGCAGCTTCCCGGGTGATTCGCAGTATTTT
NA	TRBV9	TRBD2	TRBJ2-1	CASSALAGEYNEQFF	TGTGCCAGCAGCGCACTAGCGGGGGAGTACAATGAGCAGTTCTTC
NA	TRBV11-2	TRBD2	TRBJ2-3	CASRPFGTSGTSTDTQYF	TGTGCCAGCAGGCCTTTTGGGACTAGCGGCACTAGCACAGATACGCAGTATTTT
NA	TRBV6-1	NA	TRBJ2-1	CASSGPGLRGSDEQFF	TGTGCCAGCAGTGGCCCCGGTCTGCGGGGTAGCGATGAGCAGTTCTTC
NA	TRBV2	TRBD1	TRBJ2-1	CASSASQFRGNEQFF	TGTGCCAGCAGTGCGTCCCAGTTCAGGGGGAATGAGCAGTTCTTC
NA	TRBV6-4	NA	TRBJ2-2	CASTLRERVNTGELFF	TGTGCCAGCACTCTCCGGGAGAGGGTAAACACCGGGGAGCTGTTTTTT
NA	TRBV7-2	TRBD1	TRBJ1-6	CASSPKREGTGVHSPLHF	TGTGCCAGCAGCCCAAAGAGGGAAGGGACAGGGGTACATTCACCCCTCCACTTT
NA	TRBV21-1	NA	TRBJ2-5	CASSKGPKPGSPETQYF	TGTGCCAGCAGCAAAGGTCCCAAGCCTGGGAGCCCAGAGACCCAGTACTTC
NA	TRBV6-1	TRBD1	TRBJ1-4	CASSELPPRGQGDNEKLFF	TGTGCCAGCAGTGAACTTCCCCCCCGAGGGCAGGGGGATAATGAAAAACTGTTTTTT
NA	TRBV28	NA	TRBJ2-7	CATRKVARYEQYF	TGTGCTACCCGGAAAGTAGCGCGCTACGAGCAGTACTTC
NA	TRBV19	TRBD2	TRBJ2-7	CASSGPRGEIYEQYF	TGTGCCAGTAGTGGCCCTCGGGGGGAGATCTACGAGCAGTACTTC
NA	TRBV27	TRBD2	TRBJ2-7	CASSSPRGSGGGIHEQYF	TGTGCCAGCAGTTCCCCTCGAGGGAGCGGGGGGGGCATACACGAGCAGTACTTC